Listed here are 24 T cell receptor beta chains from one sample, sequenced in a study of CD8 T cells in ankylosing spondylitis. Study observations and caveats: Ankylosing spondylitis blood appeared to be characterized by a TCR beta motif of 8 or 9 highly homologous variants.

Antigens for these TCRs are unknown. MiXCR was run by TCRdb on the 5' RACE reads, yielding one entry per CDR3 protein. The table includes 750,000 to 850,000 distinct CDR3 sequences, about 12% detected once. Sequencing was carried out using blood, either unsorted or a sorted T cell fraction (not recorded which). The receptors come from a male donor with ankylosing spondylitis.

Many counts were recorded for this clonotype. The CDR3 is CASSYRIGTALNTEAFF. The DNA for the CDR3 is TGTGCCAGCAGTTATAGAATCGGGACGGCCCTGAACACTGAAGCTTTCTTT. The rearrangement links TRBV6-2 or TRBV6-3 to TRBJ1-1; D might be TRBD1 (5 bases). Germline CDR1 is MNHEY and CDR2 is SVGEGT. Deletions cut 3 bases from V and 0 bases from J, with 17 bases between. The CDR3 spans 17 residues.

In its sample, this clonotype was seen a few times. The chain recombines TRBV4-1 with TRBJ1-1, with TRBD1 as a possible D gene (5 bases). CDR3 length equals 15 residues. Germline lookup yields CDR1 MGHRA and CDR2 YSYEKL. The ends were cut back, 1 base at V and 1 base at J, with 10 bases in the middle. CDR3 loop: CASSQGLQANTEAFF. The CDR3 DNA sequence: TGCGCCAGCAGCCAAGGTTTACAGGCGAACACTGAAGCTTTCTTT.

This clonotype was observed at least ten times. The rearrangement joins TRBV7-2 to TRBJ2-7, with 7 positions matching TRBD2. With V trimmed by 2 bases and J by 7 bases, 8 bases remained unmatched. Germline V lookup: CDR1 SGHTA, CDR2 FQGNSA. The CDR3 sequence is 14 residues long. The CDR3 region is CASSLIGGLREQYF. Here the CDR3 DNA reads TGTGCCAGCAGCTTAATCGGGGGGTTACGGGAGCAGTACTTC.

This rearrangement joins TRBV28 to TRBJ2-7; no clear D gene. The CDR3 is 12 amino acids. V lost 7 bases and J lost 0, with 7 bases in between. CDR1 MDHEN and CDR2 SYDVKM come from the germline V gene. The CDR3 bases are TGTGCCAGCACCCGCAGCTCCTACGAGCAGTACTTC. It yields the protein CASTRSSYEQYF.

A few counts support this clonotype. This chain joins TRBV15 and TRBJ1-1; D call uncertain. The CDR3 covers 12 residues. Germline CDR1 LNHNV, CDR2 YYDKDF (reference sequence). V was trimmed by 1 base and J by 5 bases, leaving 5 bases between them. CDR3 sequence reads: CATSRVGTEAFF. The CDR3, as DNA: TGTGCCACCAGCAGAGTAGGGACTGAAGCTTTCTTT.

The V call is TRBV20-1, the J call TRBJ2-3; D is perhaps TRBD1 or TRBD2 (5 bases each). Trimming stripped 0 bases from V and 5 bases from J, with 12 bases between. The CDR3 is 14 amino acids. Germline assignment: CDR1 DFQATT and CDR2 SNEGSKA (reference sequence). The CDR3 nucleotides read TGCAGTGCTAGAGATGTCCGGGGCGGAGATACGCAGTATTTT. Translation gives CSARDVRGGDTQYF.

This chain uses TRBV6-1 with TRBJ2-7; 7 bases line up with TRBD1. The CDR3 has 12 residues. Germline loops: CDR1 MNHNS, CDR2 SASEGT. The V gene end was trimmed by 9 bases and the J gene end by 5 bases; junction bases not matched to a gene: 7. CDR3 residues: CARTGTDNEQYF. CDR3 bases: TGTGCCAGAACCGGGACAGACAACGAGCAGTACTTC.

At least ten counts were recorded for this clonotype. V is TRBV5-1 and J is TRBJ2-1; 7 bases are a match to TRBD1. The CDR3 sequence is 14 residues long. Germline CDR1 and CDR2: SGHRS and YFSETQ. Trimming took 5 bases from V and 0 from J; bases not matched to a gene: 2. The CDR3 region has the DNA TGCGCCAGCAGGGGACAGAGCTCCTACAATGAGCAGTTCTTC. Amino acid sequence: CASRGQSSYNEQFF.

This clonotype has only a few counts. The J gene is TRBJ1-1, the V gene TRBV20-1, with D possibly being TRBD1 (6 bases). CDR1 is DFQATT, CDR2 SNEGSKA, per germline (reference sequence). This CDR3 is built from 11 residues. Between the trimmed V and J ends, which lost 6 bases and 6 bases, there was a span of 11 bases. In nucleotides, the CDR3 is TGCAGTGCAGCCAGGGGAGCTGAAGCTTTCTTT. Amino acids: CSAARGAEAFF.

This clonotype has only a few counts. V gene TRBV12-3 or TRBV12-4 combines with J gene TRBJ1-2; 11 bases align to TRBD1. V lost 4 bases, J lost 4 bases, and 5 bases stayed unmatched. The CDR3 covers 15 residues. CDR3 DNA: TGTGCCAGCAGTTCTGGGACAGGGGGTACCTATGGCTACACCTTC. This encodes CASSSGTGGTYGYTF.

This clonotype was picked up a small number of times. The chain carries TRBV20-1 and TRBJ1-4; D remains unclear. Germline V gene lookup returns CDR1 DFQATT and CDR2 SNEGSKA (reference sequence). V was trimmed by 5 bases and J by 4 bases, leaving 8 bases between them. The CDR3 is made up of 12 amino acids. The CDR3: CSAATFNEKLFF. The CDR3 nucleotides are TGCAGTGCTGCCACCTTTAATGAAAAACTGTTTTTT.

This clonotype occurred a few times. The junction shows a germline mismatch at one end, possibly a read error. The gene calls are TRBV20-1 and TRBJ1-5; no definite D call. Germline assignment: CDR1 DFQATT and CDR2 SNEGSKA (reference sequence). The CDR3 consists of 13 residues. The CDR3 DNA reads TGCAGTGCTGGAGACGGGGTAGCGCAGCCCCAGCATTTT. Translation gives CSAGDGVAQPQHF.

This clonotype appeared a few times. The chain is built from TRBV7-2 and TRBJ2-3; no reliable D call. CDR3 length: 14 amino acids. Germline loops: CDR1 SGHTA, CDR2 FQGNSA. The ends were cut back, 5 bases at V and 3 bases at J, with 12 bases in the middle. This CDR3 is CASSPSVATDTQYF. The CDR3 coding sequence is TGTGCCAGCAGCCCAAGCGTCGCGACAGATACGCAGTATTTT.

This clonotype was seen a handful of times. The chain uses TRBV6-2 or TRBV6-3 and TRBJ1-1; D remains unclear. The CDR3 has 11 amino acids. The V end lost 7 bases, the J end lost 2 bases, and 5 bases lay between the germline ends. Germline CDR1 is MNHEY and CDR2 is SVGEGT. The CDR3 region has the DNA TGTGCCAGCAAGGGTAACACTGAAGCTTTCTTT. Translating gives CASKGNTEAFF.

This clonotype was counted a few times. J is TRBJ1-1 and V is TRBV5-4; 7 bases align to TRBD1. V shed 4 bases, J shed 0 bases, and the junction held 6 bases outside the gene matches. The CDR3 sequence is 15 residues long. Germline V CDR1 and CDR2: SGHNT, YYREEE (reference sequence). Written as DNA, the CDR3 is TGTGCCAGCAGCATAAAGACAGGGCTGAACACTGAAGCTTTCTTT. The encoded protein is CASSIKTGLNTEAFF.

The rearrangement joins TRBV20-1 to TRBJ2-3; the match to TRBD1 covers 7 bases. Germline V gene data show CDR1 as DFQATT and CDR2 as SNEGSKA (reference sequence). V lost 3 bases, J lost 2 bases, and 8 bases stayed unmatched. This CDR3 has 15 residues. The CDR3 nucleotides read TGCAGTGCTAGTATAGGGGGCCGGGTCACAGATACGCAGTATTTT. Amino acid sequence: CSASIGGRVTDTQYF.

V usage is TRBV28 and J usage is TRBJ1-1; D call uncertain. The length of the CDR3 is 14 residues. In germline, CDR1 is MDHEN, CDR2 SYDVKM. Trimming left V 5 bases short and J 3 bases short, with 13 bases between. DNA for the CDR3: TGTGCCAGCAGTCTAGGGTGGAGGGACACTGAAGCTTTCTTT. It encodes CASSLGWRDTEAFF.

This clonotype was seen repeatedly, ten times or more. The chain uses TRBV29-1 and TRBJ2-3, with a weak D call TRBD1 (5 bases). Looked up from germline, CDR1 is SQVTM and CDR2 is ANQGSEA. CDR3 length: 12 amino acids. Trimming removed 4 bases from V and 4 bases from J, with 9 bases in between. CDR3: CSVAEGADTQYF. The DNA of the CDR3 is TGCAGCGTTGCAGAAGGGGCAGATACGCAGTATTTT.

The chain couples TRBV7-6 to TRBJ2-5, with D possibly TRBD2 on 6 matching bases. The germline V and J ends were trimmed by 1 base and 5 bases, with 11 bases remaining between them. Germline V lookup: CDR1 SGHVS, CDR2 FNYEAQ. CDR3 length equals 14 residues. The DNA for the CDR3 is TGTGCCAGCAGCTTAGACCTGGAGGGGGAGACCCAGTACTTC. It yields the protein CASSLDLEGETQYF. Supplemented by reference TRBV7-6 and TRBJ2-5, the full variable domain reads GAGVSQSPRYKVTKRGQDVALRCDPISGHVSLYWYRQALGQGPEFLTYFNYEAQQDKSGLPNDRFSAERPEGSISTLTIQRTEQRDSAMYRCASSLDLEGETQYFGPGTRLLVL.

V gene TRBV4-3 combines with J gene TRBJ2-7; either TRBD1 or TRBD2 may fit D (5 bases each). V lost 0 bases to trimming and J lost 2 bases, with 14 bases between them. The CDR3 extends over 16 amino acids. Germline CDR1 and CDR2: LGHNA and YSLEER. In nucleotides, the CDR3 is TGCGCCAGCAGCCAAGATATGGCAGGGAGAACCTACGAGCAGTACTTC. The encoded protein is CASSQDMAGRTYEQYF.

This clonotype was seen a few times. The V call is TRBV20-1, the J call TRBJ2-3; D possibly corresponds to TRBD2 (6 bases). Germline lookup yields CDR1 DFQATT and CDR2 SNEGSKA (reference sequence). The CDR3 loop spans 14 amino acids. Trimming removed 4 bases from V and 2 bases from J, with 13 bases in between. The chain's CDR3 is CSATFLAVTDTQYF. The CDR3 DNA reads as TGCAGTGCTACATTTTTAGCGGTCACAGATACGCAGTATTTT.

There are a few counts of this clonotype. V is TRBV20-1 and J is TRBJ1-2; D is undetermined. The germline gives CDR1 DFQATT, CDR2 SNEGSKA (reference sequence). The CDR3 has 13 residues. Trimming cost V 0 bases and J 2 bases, with 7 bases left between them. The CDR3 bases are TGCAGTGCTAGAGAAGACGGAAACTATGGCTACACCTTC. The encoded protein is CSAREDGNYGYTF.

This clonotype appeared many times. V gene TRBV20-1 combines with J gene TRBJ1-5, with D possibly being TRBD1 (6 bases). In germline, CDR1 is DFQATT, CDR2 SNEGSKA (reference sequence). The CDR3 extends over 13 amino acids. V lost 3 bases to trimming and J lost 3 bases, with 9 bases between them. The CDR3 DNA reads as TGCAGTGCTAGTCAGGGGAACAATCAGCCCCAGCATTTT. Its protein product is CSASQGNNQPQHF.

At least ten counts were recorded for this clonotype. The chain carries TRBV7-2 and TRBJ2-3; no firm D call. Per germline, CDR1 SGHTA and CDR2 FQGNSA. The V end lost 7 bases, the J end lost 2 bases, and 10 bases lay between the germline ends. The CDR3 is 13 amino acids. This CDR3 is CASTPVVTDTQYF. The DNA for the CDR3 is TGTGCCAGCACGCCAGTTGTCACAGATACGCAGTATTTT.